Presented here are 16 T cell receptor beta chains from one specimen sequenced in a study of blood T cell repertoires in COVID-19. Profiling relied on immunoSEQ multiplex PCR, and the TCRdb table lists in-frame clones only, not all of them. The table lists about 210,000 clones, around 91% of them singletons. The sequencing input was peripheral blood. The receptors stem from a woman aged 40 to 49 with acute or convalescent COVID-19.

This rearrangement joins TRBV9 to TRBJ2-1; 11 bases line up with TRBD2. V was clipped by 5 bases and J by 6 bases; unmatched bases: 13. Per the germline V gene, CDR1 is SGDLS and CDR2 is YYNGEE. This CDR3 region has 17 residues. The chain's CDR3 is CASRPARFSGGANEQFF. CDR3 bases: TGTGCCAGCAGGCCCGCGAGGTTTAGCGGGGGGGCCAATGAGCAGTTCTTC.

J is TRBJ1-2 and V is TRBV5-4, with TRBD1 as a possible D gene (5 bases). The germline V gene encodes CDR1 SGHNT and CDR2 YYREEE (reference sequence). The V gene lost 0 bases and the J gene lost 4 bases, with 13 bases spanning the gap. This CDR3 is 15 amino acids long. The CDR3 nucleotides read TGTGCCAGCAGCTTGGGTATTGGGGCTTTCTATGGCTACACCTTC. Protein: CASSLGIGAFYGYTF.

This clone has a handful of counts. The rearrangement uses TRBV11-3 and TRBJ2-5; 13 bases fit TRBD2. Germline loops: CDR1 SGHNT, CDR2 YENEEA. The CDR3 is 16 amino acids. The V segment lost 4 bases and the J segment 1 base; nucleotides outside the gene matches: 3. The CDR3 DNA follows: TGTGCCAGCAGCTCAGGACTAGCGGGGGTCCAAGAGACCCAGTACTTC. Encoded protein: CASSSGLAGVQETQYF.

CDR3 amino acids: CASSPRADPGGIDTQYF. The CDR3 DNA reads as TGTGCCAGCTCACCTCGCGCCGACCCCGGGGGGATAGATACGCAGTATTTT. V is TRBV18 and J is TRBJ2-3; 7 bases line up with TRBD2. CDR3 length: 17 amino acids. The V gene's germline CDR1 is KGHSH and CDR2 LQKENI. Trimming cost V 3 bases and J 5 bases; bases outside gene matches: 14. Variable domain in full (rest from reference TRBV18 and TRBJ2-3): NAGVMQNPRHLVRRRGQEARLRCSPMKGHSHVYWYRQLPEEGLKFMVYLQKENIIDESGMPKERFSAEFPKEGPSILRIQQVVRGDSAAYFCASSPRADPGGIDTQYFGPGTRLTVL.

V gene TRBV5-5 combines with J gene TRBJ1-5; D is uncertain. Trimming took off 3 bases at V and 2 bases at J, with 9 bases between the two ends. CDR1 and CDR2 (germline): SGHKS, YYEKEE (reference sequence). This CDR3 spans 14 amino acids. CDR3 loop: CASSWTLGNQPQHF. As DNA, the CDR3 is TGTGCCAGCAGCTGGACTTTAGGCAATCAGCCCCAGCATTTT.

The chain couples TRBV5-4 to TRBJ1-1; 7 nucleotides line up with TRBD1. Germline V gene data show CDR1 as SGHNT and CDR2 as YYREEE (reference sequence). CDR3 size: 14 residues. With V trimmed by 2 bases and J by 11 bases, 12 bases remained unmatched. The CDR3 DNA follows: TGTGCCAGCAGCTTCCCGGGACAGACAGCTGGTGCTTTCTTT. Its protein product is CASSFPGQTAGAFF. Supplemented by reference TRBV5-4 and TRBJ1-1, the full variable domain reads ETGVTQSPTHLIKTRGQQVTLRCSSQSGHNTVSWYQQALGQGPQFIFQYYREEENGRGNFPPRFSGLQFPNYSSELNVNALELDDSALYLCASSFPGQTAGAFFGQGTRLTVV.

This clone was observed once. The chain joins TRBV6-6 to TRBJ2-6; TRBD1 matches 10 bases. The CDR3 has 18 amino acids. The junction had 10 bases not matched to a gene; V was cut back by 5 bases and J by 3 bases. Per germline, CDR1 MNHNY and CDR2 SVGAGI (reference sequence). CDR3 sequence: CASSQRTGGTGGANVLTF. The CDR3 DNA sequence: TGTGCCAGCAGTCAAAGGACAGGGGGGACCGGTGGGGCCAACGTCCTGACTTTC.

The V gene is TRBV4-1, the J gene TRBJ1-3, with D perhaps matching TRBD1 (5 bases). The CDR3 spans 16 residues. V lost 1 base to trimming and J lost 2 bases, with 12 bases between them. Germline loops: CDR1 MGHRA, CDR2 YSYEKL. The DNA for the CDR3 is TGCGCCAGCAGCCAAGGAAGGGGAGGGACTGGAAACACCATATATTTT. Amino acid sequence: CASSQGRGGTGNTIYF.

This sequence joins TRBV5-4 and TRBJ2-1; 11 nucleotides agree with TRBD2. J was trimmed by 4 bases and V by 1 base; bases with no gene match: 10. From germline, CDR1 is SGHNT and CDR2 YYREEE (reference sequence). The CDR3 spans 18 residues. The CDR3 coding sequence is TGTGCCAGCAGCTTGTCAATAGCGGGGGGGCTTATGTACAATGAGCAGTTCTTC. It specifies CASSLSIAGGLMYNEQFF.

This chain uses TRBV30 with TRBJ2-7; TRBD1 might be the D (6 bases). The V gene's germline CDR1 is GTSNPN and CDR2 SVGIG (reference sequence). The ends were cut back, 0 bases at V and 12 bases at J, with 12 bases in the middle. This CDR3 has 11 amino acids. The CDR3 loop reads CAWSVQGSLYV. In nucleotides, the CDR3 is TGTGCCTGGAGTGTACAGGGCAGCCTGTACGTC.

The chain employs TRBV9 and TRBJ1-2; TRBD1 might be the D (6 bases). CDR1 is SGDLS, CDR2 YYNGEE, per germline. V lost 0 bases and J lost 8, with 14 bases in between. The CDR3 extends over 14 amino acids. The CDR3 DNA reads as TGTGCCAGCAGCGTAGATCCGGGACAAGGAGGCTACACCTTC. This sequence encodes CASSVDPGQGGYTF.

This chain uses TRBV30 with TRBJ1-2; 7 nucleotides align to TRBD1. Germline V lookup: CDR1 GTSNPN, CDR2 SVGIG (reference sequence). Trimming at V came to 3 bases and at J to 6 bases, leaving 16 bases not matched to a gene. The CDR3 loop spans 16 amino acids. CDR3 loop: CAWSRTVRGLRDGYTF. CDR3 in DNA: TGTGCCTGGAGCCGTACCGTTAGGGGGCTAAGGGATGGCTACACCTTC. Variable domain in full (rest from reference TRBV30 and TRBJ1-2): SQTIHQWPATLVQPVGSPLSLECTVEGTSNPNLYWYRQAAGRGLQLLFYSVGIGQISSEVPQNLSASRPQDRQFILSSKKLLLSDSGFYLCAWSRTVRGLRDGYTFGSGTRLTVV.

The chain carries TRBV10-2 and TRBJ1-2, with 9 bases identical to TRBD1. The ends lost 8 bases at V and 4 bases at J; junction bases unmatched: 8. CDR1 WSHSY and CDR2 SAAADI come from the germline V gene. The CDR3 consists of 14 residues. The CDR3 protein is CASWRPGQGYGYTF. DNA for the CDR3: TGCGCCAGCTGGAGACCGGGACAGGGCTATGGCTACACCTTC.

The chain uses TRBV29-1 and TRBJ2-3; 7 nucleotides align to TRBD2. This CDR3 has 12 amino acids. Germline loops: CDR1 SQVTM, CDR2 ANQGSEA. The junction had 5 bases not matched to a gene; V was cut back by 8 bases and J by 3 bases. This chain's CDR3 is CSLGEGTDTQYF. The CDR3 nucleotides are TGCAGCCTTGGGGAGGGGACAGATACGCAGTATTTT.

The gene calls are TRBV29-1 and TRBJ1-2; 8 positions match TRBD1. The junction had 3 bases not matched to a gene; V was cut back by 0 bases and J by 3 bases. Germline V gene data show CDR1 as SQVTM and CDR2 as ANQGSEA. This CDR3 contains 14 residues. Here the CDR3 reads CSVEDGQGYYGYTF. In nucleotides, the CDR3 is TGCAGCGTTGAAGATGGACAGGGCTACTATGGCTACACCTTC.

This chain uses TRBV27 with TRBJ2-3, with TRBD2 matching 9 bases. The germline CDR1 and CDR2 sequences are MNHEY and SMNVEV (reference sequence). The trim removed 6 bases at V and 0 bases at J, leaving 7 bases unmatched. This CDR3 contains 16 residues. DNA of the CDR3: TGTGCCAGCAGGGTCAGCGGGGGGACTAGCACAGATACGCAGTATTTT. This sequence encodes CASRVSGGTSTDTQYF.